The rows below give T cell receptor beta chains drawn from one sample of a study of identical twins. TCRdb used MiXCR to reprocess the 5' RACE reads, holding one entry per CDR3 protein. The sample lists fewer than 550,000 distinct CDR3 sequences, approximately 16% occurring once. The sample was also linked to a second study, of yellow fever vaccine responses in identical twins.

Sequenced material: CD4+ T cells sorted from blood. These receptor sequences come from a woman younger than 30 in good health. Each CDR3 is given with its conserved first and last residue. D genes are given only for firm matches. The size field is filled for only some rows; it gives once, few, many or a size class.

V gene: TRBV7-2; J gene: TRBJ2-1; clone size: few; D gene: -; CDR3 protein: CASSGWGARDEQFF; CDR3 DNA: TGTGCCAGCAGCGGGTGGGGAGCTCGAGATGAGCAGTTCTTC
V gene: TRBV7-2; J gene: TRBJ2-1; clone size: -; D gene: TRBD2; CDR3 protein: CASSLRAGAGGNEQFF; CDR3 DNA: TGTGCCAGCAGCTTAAGGGCGGGAGCGGGTGGGAATGAGCAGTTCTTC
V gene: TRBV20-1; J gene: TRBJ2-5; clone size: -; D gene: TRBD2; CDR3 protein: CSARESSGGSYQETQYF; CDR3 DNA: TGCAGTGCTAGAGAGTCTAGCGGGGGGTCATACCAAGAGACCCAGTACTTC
V gene: TRBV28; J gene: TRBJ2-7; clone size: many; D gene: TRBD2; CDR3 protein: CASSPGLAGGYEQYF; CDR3 DNA: TGTGCCAGCAGCCCCGGGCTAGCGGGTGGCTACGAGCAGTACTTC
V gene: TRBV2; J gene: TRBJ2-1; clone size: -; D gene: TRBD2; CDR3 protein: CASSETRTSGNNEQFF; CDR3 DNA: TGTGCCAGCAGTGAAACCCGGACTAGCGGAAACAATGAGCAGTTCTTC
V gene: TRBV6-5; J gene: TRBJ2-3; clone size: -; D gene: TRBD2; CDR3 protein: CASSSTTSSPNTDTQYF; CDR3 DNA: TGTGCCAGCAGTTCCACGACTAGCAGCCCTAACACAGATACGCAGTATTTT
V gene: TRBV15; J gene: TRBJ2-5; clone size: -; D gene: TRBD1; CDR3 protein: CATSGFPGQFQETQYF; CDR3 DNA: TGTGCCACCAGCGGCTTCCCGGGACAGTTCCAAGAGACCCAGTACTTC
V gene: TRBV5-1; J gene: TRBJ2-3; clone size: few; D gene: -; CDR3 protein: CASSPLWGAPDTQYF; CDR3 DNA: TGCGCCAGCAGTCCCTTGTGGGGTGCACCAGATACGCAGTATTTT
V gene: TRBV7-6; J gene: TRBJ2-2; clone size: -; D gene: TRBD1; CDR3 protein: CATGQGAVATGELFF; CDR3 DNA: TGTGCCACAGGACAGGGGGCCGTAGCCACCGGGGAGCTGTTTTTT
V gene: TRBV3-1; J gene: TRBJ1-1; clone size: -; D gene: TRBD1; CDR3 protein: CASSHGMPGQSNTEAFF; CDR3 DNA: TGTGCCAGCAGCCACGGTATGCCGGGACAGTCGAACACTGAAGCTTTCTTT
V gene: TRBV19; J gene: TRBJ2-2; clone size: few; D gene: -; CDR3 protein: CASSTNPPPPGELFF; CDR3 DNA: TGTGCCAGTAGTACAAACCCACCCCCTCCCGGGGAGCTGTTTTTT
V gene: TRBV18; J gene: TRBJ2-1; clone size: -; D gene: -; CDR3 protein: CASSTTGPPSYNEQFF; CDR3 DNA: TGTGCCAGCTCAACGACAGGTCCACCCTCCTACAATGAGCAGTTCTTC
V gene: TRBV28; J gene: TRBJ2-1; clone size: -; D gene: -; CDR3 protein: CASSPLEMGRPEQFF; CDR3 DNA: TGTGCCAGCAGCCCCCTCGAGATGGGGCGCCCTGAGCAGTTCTTC
V gene: TRBV6-5; J gene: TRBJ2-5; clone size: few; D gene: TRBD1; CDR3 protein: CASSYSDRGGETQYF; CDR3 DNA: TGTGCCAGCAGTTACTCGGACAGGGGAGGGGAGACCCAGTACTTC
V gene: TRBV24-1; J gene: TRBJ2-5; clone size: few; D gene: -; CDR3 protein: CATRRSGLETQYF; CDR3 DNA: TGTGCCACGAGGAGGAGCGGCCTGGAGACCCAGTACTTC
V gene: TRBV7-9; J gene: TRBJ2-3; clone size: many; D gene: -; CDR3 protein: CASSRSTDTQYF; CDR3 DNA: TGTGCCAGCAGCCGGAGCACAGATACGCAGTATTTT
V gene: TRBV12-3/TRBV12-4; J gene: TRBJ2-1; clone size: many; D gene: -; CDR3 protein: CASRLGGKAYNEQFF; CDR3 DNA: TGTGCCAGCAGACTGGGAGGAAAGGCCTACAATGAGCAGTTCTTC
V gene: TRBV20-1; J gene: TRBJ2-2; clone size: few; D gene: TRBD2; CDR3 protein: CCARVTSGGPNTGELFF; CDR3 DNA: TGCTGTGCTAGAGTCACTAGCGGGGGGCCGAACACCGGGGAGCTGTTTTTT
V gene: TRBV20-1; J gene: TRBJ2-2; clone size: few; D gene: -; CDR3 protein: CSASPGQNTGELFF; CDR3 DNA: TGCAGTGCCTCACCGGGACAGAACACCGGGGAGCTGTTTTTT
V gene: TRBV29-1; J gene: TRBJ1-1; clone size: many; D gene: -; CDR3 protein: CSVGQGVTEAFF; CDR3 DNA: TGCAGCGTTGGGCAGGGTGTCACTGAAGCTTTCTTT